This T cell receptor (beta chain) stems from a study of monozygotic twins with inflammatory bowel disease. Whole-study results and caveats: Background noise in patient repertoires may stem from differing immunosuppressive treatments. Inverse Simpson values showed less TCRbeta diversity in IBD patients than in their healthy co-twins. The existence of one strong signal or clonotype linked to IBD lacked support.

The CDR3 sequence is 14 residues long. TCRdb reprocessed the 5' RACE reads and stores each CDR3 protein as one record, lacking DNA. Its table lists 350,000 to 550,000 distinct CDR3 sequences. As for this clonotype: The target antigen is unknown.

What was sequenced was blood. The source of this sequence is a human donor with ulcerative colitis or Crohn's disease, or a healthy co-twin of an affected twin (not recorded which). The J gene is TRBJ1-2, the V gene TRBV12-3 or TRBV12-4; checking the TCRdb D call of TRBD1 is not possible without DNA. The CDR3 region is CASSLGQANYGYTF.